This passage covers 5 T cell receptor beta chains from one sample sequenced in a study of blood T cell repertoires in COVID-19. Here immunoSEQ multiplex PCR was the method, and the copy in TCRdb shows in-frame clones only, minus some. The sample records 250,000 to 300,000 clones, more than 75% being singletons. Input material: PBMCs or T cells enriched from blood (not recorded which). The receptors come from a woman in her sixties in a cohort exposed to, infected with or recovered from COVID-19 (not recorded which).

This clone was seen only once. The V and J genes are TRBV7-9 and TRBJ1-6; 7 nucleotides align to TRBD1. V dropped 4 bases and J dropped 8; count of bases not matched to a gene: 5. From germline, CDR1 is SEHNR and CDR2 FQNEAQ (reference sequence). This CDR3 has 14 residues. The CDR3, as DNA: TGTGCCAGCAGCTCCCAGGGGGGCGATTCACCCCTCCACTTT. It codes for CASSSQGGDSPLHF.

The CDR3 region has the DNA TGTGCCAGCTCACGGTCTAGCGGAGAGACCCAGTACTTC. Protein sequence: CASSRSSGETQYF. The gene calls are TRBV18 and TRBJ2-5, with TRBD2 identical over 7 bases. The CDR3 spans 13 residues. With 4 bases clipped from V and 4 bases from J, the junction kept 3 bases outside the gene matches. The germline gives CDR1 KGHSH, CDR2 LQKENI.

V gene TRBV29-1 combines with J gene TRBJ1-1; D is unclear. The CDR3 runs 12 residues. Germline CDR1 and CDR2: SQVTM and ANQGSEA. Trimming cost V 6 bases and J 8 bases, with 16 bases left between them. CDR3 protein: CSVLSGGAEAFF. The CDR3, as DNA: TGCAGCGTCCTATCGGGTGGAGCCGAAGCTTTCTTT.

The chain has TRBV27 and TRBJ1-5; 10 nucleotides align to TRBD1. This CDR3 comprises 14 residues. Per germline, CDR1 MNHEY and CDR2 SMNVEV (reference sequence). V lost 6 bases and J lost 5; bases outside the gene matches: 4. The CDR3 sequence is CASSPGTGDQPQHF. DNA for the CDR3: TGTGCCAGCAGCCCCGGGACAGGGGATCAGCCCCAGCATTTT.

The chain uses TRBV27 and TRBJ2-3; D ambiguous. Germline V gene data show CDR1 as MNHEY and CDR2 as SMNVEV (reference sequence). The CDR3 totals 14 residues. V lost 7 bases and J lost 0, with 11 bases in between. The CDR3 region has the DNA TGTGCCAGCACGACTGTAACTAGCACAGATACGCAGTATTTT. Protein product: CASTTVTSTDTQYF.